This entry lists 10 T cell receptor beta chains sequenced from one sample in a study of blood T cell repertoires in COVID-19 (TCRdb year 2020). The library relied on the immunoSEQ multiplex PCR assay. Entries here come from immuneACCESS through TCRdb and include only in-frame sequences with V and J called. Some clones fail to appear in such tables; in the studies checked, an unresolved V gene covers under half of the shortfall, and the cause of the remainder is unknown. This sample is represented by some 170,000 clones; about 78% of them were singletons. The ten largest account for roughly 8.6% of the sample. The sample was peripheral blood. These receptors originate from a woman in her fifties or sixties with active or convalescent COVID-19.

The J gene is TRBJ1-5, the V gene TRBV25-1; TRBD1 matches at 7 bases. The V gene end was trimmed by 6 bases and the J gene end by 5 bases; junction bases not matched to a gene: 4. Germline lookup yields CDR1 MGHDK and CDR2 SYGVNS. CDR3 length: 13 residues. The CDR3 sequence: CASSRDSYQPQHF. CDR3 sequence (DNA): TGTGCCAGCAGCCGGGACAGTTATCAGCCCCAGCATTTT. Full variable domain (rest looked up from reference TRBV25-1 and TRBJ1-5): EADIYQTPRYLVIGTGKKITLECSQTMGHDKMYWYQQDPGMELHLIHYSYGVNSTEKGDLSSESTVSRIRTEHFPLTLESARPSHTSQYLCASSRDSYQPQHFGDGTRLSIL.

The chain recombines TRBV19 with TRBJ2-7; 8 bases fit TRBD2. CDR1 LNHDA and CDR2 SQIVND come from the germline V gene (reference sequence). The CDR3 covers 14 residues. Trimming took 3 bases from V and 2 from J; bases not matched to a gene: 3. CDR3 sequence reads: CASSIPGLAYEQYF. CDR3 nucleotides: TGTGCCAGTAGTATTCCGGGACTAGCCTACGAGCAGTACTTC.

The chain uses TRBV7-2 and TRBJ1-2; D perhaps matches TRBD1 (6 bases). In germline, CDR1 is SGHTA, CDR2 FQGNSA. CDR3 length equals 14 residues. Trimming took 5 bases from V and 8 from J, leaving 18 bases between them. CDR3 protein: CASSPQGTAVGYTF. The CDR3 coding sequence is TGTGCCAGCAGCCCCCAGGGGACGGCCGTGGGCTACACCTTC.

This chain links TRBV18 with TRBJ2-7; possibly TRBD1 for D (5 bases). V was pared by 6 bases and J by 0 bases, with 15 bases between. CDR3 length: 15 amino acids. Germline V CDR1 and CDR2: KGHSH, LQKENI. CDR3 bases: TGTGCCAGCTCCCTAGAACGACAGAGCTCCTACGAGCAGTACTTC. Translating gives CASSLERQSSYEQYF.

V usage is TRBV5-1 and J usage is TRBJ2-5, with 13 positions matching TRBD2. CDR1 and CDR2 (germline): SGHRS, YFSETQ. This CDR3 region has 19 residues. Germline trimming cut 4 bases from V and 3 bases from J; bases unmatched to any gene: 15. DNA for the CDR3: TGCGCCAGCAGCCCCGCCGGACTAGCGGGGGCCTACACCAAAGAGACCCAGTACTTC. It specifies CASSPAGLAGAYTKETQYF.

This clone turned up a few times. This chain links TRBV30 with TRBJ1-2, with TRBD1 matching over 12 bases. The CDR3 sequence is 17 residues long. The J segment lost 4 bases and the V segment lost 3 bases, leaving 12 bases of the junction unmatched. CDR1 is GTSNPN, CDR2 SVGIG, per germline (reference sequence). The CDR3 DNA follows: TGTGCCTGGAGGGATTTCCGGGACAGGGGGCTTGGCTATGGCTACACCTTC. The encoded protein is CAWRDFRDRGLGYGYTF.

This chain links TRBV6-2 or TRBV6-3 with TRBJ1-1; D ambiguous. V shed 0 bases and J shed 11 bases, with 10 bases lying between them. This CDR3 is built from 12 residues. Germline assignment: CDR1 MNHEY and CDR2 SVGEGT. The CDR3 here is CASSYSSSSAFF. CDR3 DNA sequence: TGTGCCAGCAGTTACTCGTCCAGTTCGGCTTTCTTT.

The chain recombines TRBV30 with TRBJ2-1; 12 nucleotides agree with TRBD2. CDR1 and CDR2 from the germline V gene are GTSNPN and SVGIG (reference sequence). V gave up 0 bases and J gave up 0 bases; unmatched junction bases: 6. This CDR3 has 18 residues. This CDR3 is CAWSVALAGGSSYNEQFF. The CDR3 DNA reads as TGTGCCTGGAGTGTAGCGCTAGCGGGGGGGAGCTCCTACAATGAGCAGTTCTTC. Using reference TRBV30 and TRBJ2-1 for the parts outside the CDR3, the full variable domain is SQTIHQWPATLVQPVGSPLSLECTVEGTSNPNLYWYRQAAGRGLQLLFYSVGIGQISSEVPQNLSASRPQDRQFILSSKKLLLSDSGFYLCAWSVALAGGSSYNEQFFGPGTRLTVL.

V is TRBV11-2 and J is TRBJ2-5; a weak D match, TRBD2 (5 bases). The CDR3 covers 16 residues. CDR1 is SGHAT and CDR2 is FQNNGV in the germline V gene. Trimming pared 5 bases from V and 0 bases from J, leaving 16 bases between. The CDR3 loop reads CASSRPRSGDQETQYF. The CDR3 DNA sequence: TGTGCCAGCAGCCGCCCCAGGAGCGGAGACCAAGAGACCCAGTACTTC.

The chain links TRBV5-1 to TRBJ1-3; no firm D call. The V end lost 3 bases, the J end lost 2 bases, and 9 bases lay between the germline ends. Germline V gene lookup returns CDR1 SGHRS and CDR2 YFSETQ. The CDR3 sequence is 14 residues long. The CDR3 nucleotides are TGCGCCAGCAGCTCTGACACAACTGGAAACACCATATATTTT. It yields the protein CASSSDTTGNTIYF.